This T cell receptor (beta chain) was recorded in a study of beta chain features in type 1 diabetes. Details on this clone: Its specificity is unknown.

Study observations and caveats: People with Type 1 diabetes carried modestly yet significantly shorter TCRB CDR3s in all four CD4+ subsets. In type 1 diabetes patients, VDJ junctions had fewer insertions; deletions at these junctions were more frequent. PCR could preferentially amplify shorter templates, alike in patients and controls. The study found that naive, central memory and Treg TCRB repertoires appeared more similar in patients than in healthy donors.

Expressed TCRB transcripts were sequenced because the isolated RNA had all been reverse transcribed beforehand. The data were produced by immunoSEQ multiplex PCR, yet TCRdb's version contains in-frame clones alone and is incomplete. The table records about 640,000 clones, 9.5% to 15% of them present only once. The CDR3 loop spans 15 amino acids. V shed 3 bases and J 4 bases; nucleotides not matched to a gene: 9. Germline loops: CDR1 SGDLS, CDR2 YYNGEE. The genes are TRBV9 and TRBJ1-2, with 7 nucleotides matching TRBD1. The source material was naive CD4+ T cells from blood. The TCR was taken from a young man with type 1 diabetes. For the CDR3, the DNA is TGTGCCAGCAGCGGACGGGGGGACAGCTTCTATGGCTACACCTTC. Translating gives CASSGRGDSFYGYTF. Supplemented by reference TRBV9 and TRBJ1-2, the full variable domain reads DSGVTQTPKHLITATGQRVTLRCSPRSGDLSVYWYQQSLDQGLQFLIQYYNGEERAKGNILERFSAQQFPDLHSELNLSSLELGDSALYFCASSGRGDSFYGYTFGSGTRLTVV.